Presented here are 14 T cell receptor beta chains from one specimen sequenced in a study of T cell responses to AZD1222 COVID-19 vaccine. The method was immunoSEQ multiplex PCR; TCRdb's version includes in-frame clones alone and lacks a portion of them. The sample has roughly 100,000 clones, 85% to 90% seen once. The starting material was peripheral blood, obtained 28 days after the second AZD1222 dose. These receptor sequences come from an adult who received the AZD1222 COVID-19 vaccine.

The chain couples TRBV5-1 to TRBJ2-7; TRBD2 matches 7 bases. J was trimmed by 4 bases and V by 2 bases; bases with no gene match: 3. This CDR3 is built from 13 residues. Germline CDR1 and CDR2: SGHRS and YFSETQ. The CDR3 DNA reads TGCGCCAGCAGCTTCCCTAGCGGATACGAGCAGTACTTC. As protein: CASSFPSGYEQYF.

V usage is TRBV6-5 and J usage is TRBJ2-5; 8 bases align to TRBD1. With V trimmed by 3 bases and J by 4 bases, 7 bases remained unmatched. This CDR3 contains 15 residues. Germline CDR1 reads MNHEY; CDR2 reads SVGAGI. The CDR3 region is CASSYGSGGAETQYF. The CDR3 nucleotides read TGTGCCAGCAGTTATGGGTCAGGGGGCGCAGAGACCCAGTACTTC.

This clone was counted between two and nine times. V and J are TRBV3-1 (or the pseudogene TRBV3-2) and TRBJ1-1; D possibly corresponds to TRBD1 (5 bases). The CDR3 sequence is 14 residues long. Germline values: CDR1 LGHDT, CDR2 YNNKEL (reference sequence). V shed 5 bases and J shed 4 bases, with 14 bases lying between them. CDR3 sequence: CASSYRGGGTEAFF. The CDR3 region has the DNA TGTGCCAGCAGCTACCGGGGCGGTGGCACTGAAGCTTTCTTT.

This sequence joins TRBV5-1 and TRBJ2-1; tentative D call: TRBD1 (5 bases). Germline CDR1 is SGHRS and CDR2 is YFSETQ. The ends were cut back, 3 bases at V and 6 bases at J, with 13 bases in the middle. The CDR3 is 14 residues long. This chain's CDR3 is CASSYEYRGNEQFF. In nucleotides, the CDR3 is TGCGCCAGCAGCTACGAATATAGGGGCAATGAGCAGTTCTTC.

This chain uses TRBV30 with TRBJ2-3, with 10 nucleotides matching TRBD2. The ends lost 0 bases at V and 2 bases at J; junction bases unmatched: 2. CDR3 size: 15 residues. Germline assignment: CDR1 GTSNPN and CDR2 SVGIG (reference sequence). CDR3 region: CAWSVLAGPTDTQYF. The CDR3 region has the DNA TGTGCCTGGAGTGTACTAGCGGGACCCACAGATACGCAGTATTTT.

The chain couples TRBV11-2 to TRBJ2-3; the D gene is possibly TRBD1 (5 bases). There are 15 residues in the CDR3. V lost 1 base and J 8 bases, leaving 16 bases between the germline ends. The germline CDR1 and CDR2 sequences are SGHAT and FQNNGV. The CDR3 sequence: CASSLASAGLVTQYF. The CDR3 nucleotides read TGTGCCAGCAGCTTAGCGTCGGCAGGGTTGGTTACGCAGTATTTT.

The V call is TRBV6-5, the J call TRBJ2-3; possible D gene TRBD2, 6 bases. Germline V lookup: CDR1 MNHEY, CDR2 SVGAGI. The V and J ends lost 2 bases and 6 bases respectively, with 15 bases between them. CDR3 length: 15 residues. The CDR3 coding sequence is TGTGCCAGCAGTTACGCGCGGGGTCGCGCGGATACGCAGTATTTT. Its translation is CASSYARGRADTQYF.

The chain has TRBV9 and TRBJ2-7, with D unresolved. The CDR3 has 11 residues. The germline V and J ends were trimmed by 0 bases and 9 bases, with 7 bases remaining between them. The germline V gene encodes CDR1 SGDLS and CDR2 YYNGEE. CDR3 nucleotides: TGTGCCAGCAGCGTAGGCTTATGGCAGTACTTC. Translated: CASSVGLWQYF.

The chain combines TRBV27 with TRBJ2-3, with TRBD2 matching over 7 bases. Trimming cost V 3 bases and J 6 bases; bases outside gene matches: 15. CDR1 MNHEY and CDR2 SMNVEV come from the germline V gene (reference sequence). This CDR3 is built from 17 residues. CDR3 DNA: TGTGCCAGCAGTTTCTTCGGCGGGACGGGAGGTAGCGATACGCAGTATTTT. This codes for CASSFFGGTGGSDTQYF.

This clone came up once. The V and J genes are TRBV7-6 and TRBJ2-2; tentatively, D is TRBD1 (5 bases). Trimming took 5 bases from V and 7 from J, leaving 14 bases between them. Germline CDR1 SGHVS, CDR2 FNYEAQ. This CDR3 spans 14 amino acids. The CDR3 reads CASSRNYDSGELFF. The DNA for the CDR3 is TGTGCCAGCAGCCGGAACTACGACAGCGGGGAGCTGTTTTTT.

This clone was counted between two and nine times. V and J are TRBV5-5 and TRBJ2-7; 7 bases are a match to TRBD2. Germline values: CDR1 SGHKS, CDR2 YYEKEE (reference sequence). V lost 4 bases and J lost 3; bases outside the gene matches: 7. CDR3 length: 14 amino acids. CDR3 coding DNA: TGTGCCAGCAGCGCGAGAGCGGGACTCTACGAGCAGTACTTC. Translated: CASSARAGLYEQYF.

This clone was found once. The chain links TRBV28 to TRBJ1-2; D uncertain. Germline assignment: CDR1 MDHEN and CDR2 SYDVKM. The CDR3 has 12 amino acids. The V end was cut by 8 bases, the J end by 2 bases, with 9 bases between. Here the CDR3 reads CASDGANYGYTF. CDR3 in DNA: TGTGCCAGCGATGGCGCCAACTATGGCTACACCTTC.

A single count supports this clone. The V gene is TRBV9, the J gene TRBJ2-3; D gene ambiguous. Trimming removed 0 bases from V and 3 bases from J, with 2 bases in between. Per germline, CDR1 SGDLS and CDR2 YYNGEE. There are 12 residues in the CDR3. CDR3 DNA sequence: TGTGCCAGCAGCGTAGGTACAGATACGCAGTATTTT. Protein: CASSVGTDTQYF.

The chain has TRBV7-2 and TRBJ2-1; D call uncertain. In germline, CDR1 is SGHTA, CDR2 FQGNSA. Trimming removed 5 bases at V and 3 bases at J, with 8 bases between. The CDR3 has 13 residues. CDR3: CASSLRHYNEQFF. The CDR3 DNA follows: TGTGCCAGCAGCCTAAGACACTACAATGAGCAGTTCTTC. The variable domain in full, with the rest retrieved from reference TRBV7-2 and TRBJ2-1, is GAGVSQSPSNKVTEKGKDVELRCDPISGHTALYWYRQSLGQGLEFLIYFQGNSAPDKSGLPSDRFSAERTGGSVSTLTIQRTQQEDSAVYLCASSLRHYNEQFFGPGTRLTVL.